What follows describes a single TCR beta chain. Starting from 500 ng of total RNA, TCR libraries were made with linear amplification. TCRdb ran MiXCR on the reads and lists one entry per CDR3 protein. The sample lists 200,000 or so distinct CDR3 sequences; around 70% were seen once. This sample is drawn from a study of healthy donors' naive CD4 and CD8 T cells. The CDR3 runs 14 residues. Germline CDR1 reads SGHKS; CDR2 reads YYEKEE (reference sequence). Trimming left V 0 bases short and J 7 bases short, with 11 bases between. Sequencing was performed on naive CD4+ and CD8+ T cells sorted from blood, pooled from several donors. The clonotype was recovered from a pool of human donors in good health; the sample pools cells from several healthy donors. The V and J genes are TRBV5-5 and TRBJ1-5; D might be TRBD1 (5 bases). The CDR3 DNA reads as TGTGCCAGCAGCTTGGAGTGGGGGAACCAGCCCCAGCATTTT. Protein product: CASSLEWGNQPQHF.